This T cell receptor beta chain was identified during a study of blood T cell repertoires in COVID-19. Libraries were prepared by immunoSEQ multiplex PCR; TCRdb keeps only in-frame clonotypes and omits some of them. This repertoire shows just over 300,000 clones, around 90% found once; its top ten account for around 4.5%. The CDR3 totals 14 residues. Trimming removed 6 bases from V and 1 base from J, with 9 bases in between. Germline V gives CDR1 SGHTA, CDR2 FQGNSA. The receptor comes from a woman aged 18-29 years with acute COVID-19. This chain connects TRBV7-2 to TRBJ2-2; maybe TRBD1 (5 bases). Material for sequencing was PBMCs or T cells enriched from blood (not recorded which). The CDR3 DNA is TGTGCCAGCAGTTCCGGACAGAACACCGGGGAGCTGTTTTTT. It encodes CASSSGQNTGELFF.